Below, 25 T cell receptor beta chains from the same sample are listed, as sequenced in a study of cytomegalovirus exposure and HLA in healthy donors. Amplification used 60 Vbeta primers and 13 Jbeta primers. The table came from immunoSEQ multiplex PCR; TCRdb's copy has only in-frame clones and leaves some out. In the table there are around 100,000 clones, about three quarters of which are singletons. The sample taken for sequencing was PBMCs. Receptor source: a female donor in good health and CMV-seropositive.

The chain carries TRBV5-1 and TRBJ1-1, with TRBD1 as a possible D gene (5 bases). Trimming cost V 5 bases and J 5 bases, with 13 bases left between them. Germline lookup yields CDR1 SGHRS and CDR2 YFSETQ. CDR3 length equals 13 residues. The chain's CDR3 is CASRLGGGTEAFF. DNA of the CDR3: TGCGCCAGCAGGCTGGGGGGAGGGACTGAAGCTTTCTTT. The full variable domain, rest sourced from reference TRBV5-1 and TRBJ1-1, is KAGVTQTPRYLIKTRGQQVTLSCSPISGHRSVSWYQQTPGQGLQFLFEYFSETQRNKGNFPGRFSGRQFSNSRSEMNVSTLELGDSALYLCASRLGGGTEAFFGQGTRLTVV.

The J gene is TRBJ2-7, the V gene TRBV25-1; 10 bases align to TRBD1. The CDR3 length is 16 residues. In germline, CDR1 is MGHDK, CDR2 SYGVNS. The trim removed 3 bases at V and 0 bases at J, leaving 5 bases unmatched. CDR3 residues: CASSDYRDRGSYEQYF. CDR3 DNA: TGTGCCAGCAGTGATTACCGGGACAGGGGCTCCTACGAGCAGTACTTC.

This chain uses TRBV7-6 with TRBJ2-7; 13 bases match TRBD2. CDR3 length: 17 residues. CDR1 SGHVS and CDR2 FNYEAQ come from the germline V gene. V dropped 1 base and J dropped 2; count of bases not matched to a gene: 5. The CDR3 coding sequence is TGTGCCAGCAGCTTAGGGGGACTAGCGGGATCTACCTACGAGCAGTACTTC. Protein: CASSLGGLAGSTYEQYF.

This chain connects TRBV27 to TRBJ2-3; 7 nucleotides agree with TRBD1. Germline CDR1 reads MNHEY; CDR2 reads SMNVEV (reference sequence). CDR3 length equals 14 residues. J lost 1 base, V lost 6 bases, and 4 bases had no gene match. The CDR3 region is CASRNQGGTDTQYF. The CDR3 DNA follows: TGTGCCAGCAGAAATCAGGGGGGCACAGATACGCAGTATTTT.

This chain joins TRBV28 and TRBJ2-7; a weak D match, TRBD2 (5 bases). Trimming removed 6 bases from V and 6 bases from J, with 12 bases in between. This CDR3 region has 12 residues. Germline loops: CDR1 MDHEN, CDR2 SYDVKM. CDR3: CASSVTGSEQYF. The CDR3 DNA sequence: TGTGCCAGCAGCGTAACGGGGTCCGAGCAGTACTTC. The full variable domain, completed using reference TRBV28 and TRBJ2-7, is DVKVTQSSRYLVKRTGEKVFLECVQDMDHENMFWYRQDPGLGLRLIYFSYDVKMKEKGDIPEGYSVSREKKERFSLILESASTNQTSMYLCASSVTGSEQYFGPGTRLTVT.

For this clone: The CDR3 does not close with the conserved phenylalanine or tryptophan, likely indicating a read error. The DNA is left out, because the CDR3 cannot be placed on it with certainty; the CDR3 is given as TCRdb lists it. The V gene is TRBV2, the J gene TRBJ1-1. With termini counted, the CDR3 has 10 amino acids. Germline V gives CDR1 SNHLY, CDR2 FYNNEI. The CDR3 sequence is CASSDVAEVL.

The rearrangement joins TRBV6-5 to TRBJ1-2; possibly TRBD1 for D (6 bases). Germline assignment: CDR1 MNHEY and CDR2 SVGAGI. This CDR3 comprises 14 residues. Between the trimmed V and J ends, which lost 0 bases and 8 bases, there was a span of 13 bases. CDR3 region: CASSYSGQGRGYTF. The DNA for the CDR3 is TGTGCCAGCAGTTACTCAGGGCAGGGGCGCGGCTACACCTTC.

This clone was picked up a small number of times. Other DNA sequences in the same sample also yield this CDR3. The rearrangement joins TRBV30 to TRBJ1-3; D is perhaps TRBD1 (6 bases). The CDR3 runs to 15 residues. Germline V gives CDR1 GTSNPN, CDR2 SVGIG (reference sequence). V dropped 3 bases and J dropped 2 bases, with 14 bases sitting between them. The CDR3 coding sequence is TGTGCCTGGAGACGAGACAGGCATGCTGGAAACACCATATATTTT. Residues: CAWRRDRHAGNTIYF.

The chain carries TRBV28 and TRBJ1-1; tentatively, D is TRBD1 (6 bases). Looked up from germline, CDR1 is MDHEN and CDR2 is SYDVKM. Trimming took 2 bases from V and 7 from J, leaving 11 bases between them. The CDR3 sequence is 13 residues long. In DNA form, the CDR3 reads TGTGCCAGCAGTTTACTGACAGGTCGTGAAGCTTTCTTT. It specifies CASSLLTGREAFF.

This CDR3 is CASSSPDGAPGGTQYF. The CDR3, as DNA: TGTGCCAGCAGCTCGCCCGATGGGGCCCCCGGCGGGACCCAGTACTTC. This chain uses TRBV5-8 with TRBJ2-5; TRBD1 might be the D (5 bases). Germline-derived CDR1 and CDR2 are SGHTS and YDEGEE. The CDR3 has 16 residues. Trimming removed 3 bases from V and 7 bases from J, with 22 bases in between.

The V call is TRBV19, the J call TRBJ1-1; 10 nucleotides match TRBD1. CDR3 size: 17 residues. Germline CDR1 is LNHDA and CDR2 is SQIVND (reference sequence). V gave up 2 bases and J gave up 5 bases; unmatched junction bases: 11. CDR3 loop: CASSIITRQGARTEAFF. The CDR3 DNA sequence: TGTGCCAGTAGTATAATTACACGACAGGGGGCGAGAACTGAAGCTTTCTTT.

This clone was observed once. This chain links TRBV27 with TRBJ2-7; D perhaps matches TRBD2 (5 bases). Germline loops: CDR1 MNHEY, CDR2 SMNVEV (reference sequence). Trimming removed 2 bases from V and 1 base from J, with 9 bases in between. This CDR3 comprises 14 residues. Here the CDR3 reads CASSLRRGSYEQYF. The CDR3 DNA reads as TGTGCCAGCAGTTTACGACGGGGTTCCTACGAGCAGTACTTC.

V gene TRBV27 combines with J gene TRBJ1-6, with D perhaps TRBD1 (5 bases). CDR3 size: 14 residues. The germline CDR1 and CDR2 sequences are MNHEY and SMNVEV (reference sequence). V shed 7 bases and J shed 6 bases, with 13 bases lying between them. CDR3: CASKTRAANSPLHF. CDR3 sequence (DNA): TGTGCCAGCAAAACCAGGGCAGCTAATTCACCCCTCCACTTT.

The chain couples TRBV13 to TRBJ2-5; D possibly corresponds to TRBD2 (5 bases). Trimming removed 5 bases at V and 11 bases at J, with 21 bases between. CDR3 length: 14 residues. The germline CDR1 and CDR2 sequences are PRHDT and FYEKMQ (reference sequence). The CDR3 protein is CASSPGRRKGEQYF. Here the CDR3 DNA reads TGTGCCAGCAGCCCCGGCCGCAGAAAGGGAGAGCAGTACTTC.

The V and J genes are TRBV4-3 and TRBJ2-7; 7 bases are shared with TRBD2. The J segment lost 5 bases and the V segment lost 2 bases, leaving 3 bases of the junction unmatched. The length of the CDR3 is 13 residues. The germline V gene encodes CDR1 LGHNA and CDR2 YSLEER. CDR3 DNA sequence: TGCGCCAGCAGCCAACTAAGCGGGGACGAGCAGTACTTC. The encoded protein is CASSQLSGDEQYF.

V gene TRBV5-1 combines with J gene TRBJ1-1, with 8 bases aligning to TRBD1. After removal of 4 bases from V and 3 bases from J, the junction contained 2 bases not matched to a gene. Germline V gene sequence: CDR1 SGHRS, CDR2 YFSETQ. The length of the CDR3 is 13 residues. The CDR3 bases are TGCGCCAGCAGCCGACAGGGGTACACTGAAGCTTTCTTT. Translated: CASSRQGYTEAFF.

CDR3 coding DNA: TGTGCCAGCAGCCTTACAGCGGGGGCCTACGAGCAGTACTTC. Translating gives CASSLTAGAYEQYF. The chain joins TRBV7-6 to TRBJ2-5; 8 nucleotides line up with TRBD2. Gene TRBJ2-7 matches the end of the DNA better, so the J call may be wrong. The CDR3 has 14 amino acids. CDR1 is SGHVS and CDR2 is FNYEAQ in the germline V gene.

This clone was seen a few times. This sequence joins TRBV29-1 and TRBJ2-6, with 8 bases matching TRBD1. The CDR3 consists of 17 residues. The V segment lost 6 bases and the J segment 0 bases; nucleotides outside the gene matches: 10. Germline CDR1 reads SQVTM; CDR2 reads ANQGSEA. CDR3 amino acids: CSVVTGTGASGANVLTF. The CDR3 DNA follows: TGCAGCGTGGTCACCGGGACAGGAGCCTCTGGGGCCAACGTCCTGACTTTC.

DNA for the CDR3: TGTGCCCTAGGAGGAGGGCCTAATCAGCCCCAGCATTTT. Translation: CALGGGPNQPQHF. V usage is TRBV30 and J usage is TRBJ1-5; the D is unclear. The CDR3 totals 13 residues. Per germline, CDR1 GTSNPN and CDR2 SVGIG (reference sequence). Trimming removed 8 bases at V and 4 bases at J, with 15 bases between.

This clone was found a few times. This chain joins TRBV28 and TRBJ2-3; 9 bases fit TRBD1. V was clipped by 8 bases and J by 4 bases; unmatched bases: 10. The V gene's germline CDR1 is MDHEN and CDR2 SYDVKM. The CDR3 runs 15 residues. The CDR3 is CASRRQGGIADTQYF. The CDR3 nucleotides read TGTGCCAGCCGACGACAGGGGGGGATCGCAGATACGCAGTATTTT.

CDR3 in DNA: TGCGCCAGCAGCGAAACAGGGGGCGGGAGAAATGAGCAGTTCTTC. Translated: CASSETGGGRNEQFF. The chain recombines TRBV10-1 with TRBJ2-1; 9 nucleotides align to TRBD1. This CDR3 has 15 amino acids. V lost 6 bases to trimming and J lost 7 bases; unmatched junction nucleotides: 10. Germline V lookup: CDR1 WNHNN, CDR2 SYGVQD (reference sequence).

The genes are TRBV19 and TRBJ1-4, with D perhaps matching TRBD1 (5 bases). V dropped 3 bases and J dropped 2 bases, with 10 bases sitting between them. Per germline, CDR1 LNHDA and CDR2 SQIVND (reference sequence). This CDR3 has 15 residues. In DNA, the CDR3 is TGTGCCAGTAGTATTCAGGGATGGACTAATGAAAAACTGTTTTTT. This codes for CASSIQGWTNEKLFF.

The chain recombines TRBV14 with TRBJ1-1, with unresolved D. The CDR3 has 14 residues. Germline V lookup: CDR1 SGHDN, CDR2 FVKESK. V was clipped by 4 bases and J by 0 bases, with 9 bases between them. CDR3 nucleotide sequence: TGTGCCAGCAGCCGGGCAGGTATGAACACTGAAGCTTTCTTT. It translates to CASSRAGMNTEAFF.

CDR3 residues: CAIREGQGATQPQHF. CDR3 nucleotides: TGTGCCATCAGGGAGGGACAGGGGGCGACTCAGCCCCAGCATTTT. V gene TRBV10-3 combines with J gene TRBJ1-5; 12 bases are shared with TRBD1. V shed 6 bases, J shed 6 bases, and the junction held 6 bases outside the gene matches. The CDR3 sequence is 15 residues long. Germline values: CDR1 ENHRY, CDR2 SYGVKD.

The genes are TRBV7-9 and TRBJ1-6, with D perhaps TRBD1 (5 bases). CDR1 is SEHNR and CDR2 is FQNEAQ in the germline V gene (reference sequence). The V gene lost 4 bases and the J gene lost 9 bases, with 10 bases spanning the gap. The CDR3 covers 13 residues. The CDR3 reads CASSSGISSPLHF. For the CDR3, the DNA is TGTGCCAGCAGCTCAGGGATATCTTCACCCCTCCACTTT.